One TCR beta chain is described in this entry. Its antigen is as yet unknown. CD8+ and CD4+ blood T cells underwent TCR beta sequencing. TEMRA cells were enriched by FACS, while CD8+ and CD4+ T cells were obtained through a negative isolation that was performed magnetically. These data are taken from a study of CD8 T cells in Susac syndrome. The ends were cut back, 7 bases at V and 10 bases at J, with 17 bases in the middle. The CDR3 spans 13 residues. Points from the study as a whole: The study's TCR sequencing and HLA analysis drew on a certain number of individuals. That number was acknowledged as relatively small.

With random hexamers, reverse transcription was performed on about 0.5 to 1 ug of RNA. Multiplex immunoSEQ PCR targeted 54 Vbeta and 13 Jbeta TCR beta segments. TCRdb analysed the immunoSEQ multiplex PCR reads with MiXCR anew, one entry per CDR3 protein. The sample has roughly 300,000 distinct CDR3 sequences, roughly 84% seen once. Sequences were obtained from CD8+ T cells from PBMCs. The chain has TRBV12-3 or TRBV12-4 and TRBJ2-1, with D possibly being TRBD2 (5 bases). The TCR originated in a human donor with multiple sclerosis. This CDR3 is CASNNERPLEQFF. As DNA, the CDR3 is TGTGCCAGCAATAACGAGCGGCCCTTGGAGCAGTTCTTC.